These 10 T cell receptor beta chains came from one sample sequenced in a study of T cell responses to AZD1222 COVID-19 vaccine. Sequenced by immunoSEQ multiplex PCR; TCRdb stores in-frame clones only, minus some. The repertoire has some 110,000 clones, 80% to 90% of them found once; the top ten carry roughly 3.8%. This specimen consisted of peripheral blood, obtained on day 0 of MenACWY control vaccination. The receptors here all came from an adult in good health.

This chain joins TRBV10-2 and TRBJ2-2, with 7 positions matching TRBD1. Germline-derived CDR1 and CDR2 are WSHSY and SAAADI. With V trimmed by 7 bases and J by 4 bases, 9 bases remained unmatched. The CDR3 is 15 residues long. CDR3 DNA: TGCGCCAGCATGACAGAAAACAGGGGCACCGGGGAGCTGTTTTTT. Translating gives CASMTENRGTGELFF.

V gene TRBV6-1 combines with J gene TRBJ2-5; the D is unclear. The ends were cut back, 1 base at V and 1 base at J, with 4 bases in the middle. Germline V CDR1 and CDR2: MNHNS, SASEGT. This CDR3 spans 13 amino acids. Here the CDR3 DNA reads TGTGCCAGCAGTGAAGGGCTCCAAGAGACCCAGTACTTC. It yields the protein CASSEGLQETQYF.

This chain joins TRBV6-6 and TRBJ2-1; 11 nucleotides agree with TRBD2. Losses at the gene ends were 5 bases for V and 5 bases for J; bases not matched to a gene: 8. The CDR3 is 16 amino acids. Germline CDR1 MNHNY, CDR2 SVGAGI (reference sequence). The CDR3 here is CASSRYRSGGDNEQFF. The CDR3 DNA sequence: TGTGCCAGCAGTCGTTATCGTAGCGGGGGGGACAATGAGCAGTTCTTC.

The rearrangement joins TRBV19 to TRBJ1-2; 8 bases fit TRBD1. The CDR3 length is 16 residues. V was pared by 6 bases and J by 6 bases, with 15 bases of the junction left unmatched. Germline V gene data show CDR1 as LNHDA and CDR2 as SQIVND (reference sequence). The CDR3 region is CASSTESRGRFHGYTF. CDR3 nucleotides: TGTGCCAGTAGCACAGAAAGCAGGGGGCGATTTCATGGCTACACCTTC. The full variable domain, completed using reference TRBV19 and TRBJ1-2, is DGGITQSPKYLFRKEGQNVTLSCEQNLNHDAMYWYRQDPGQGLRLIYYSQIVNDFQKGDIAEGYSVSREKKESFPLTVTSAQKNPTAFYLCASSTESRGRFHGYTFGSGTRLTVV.

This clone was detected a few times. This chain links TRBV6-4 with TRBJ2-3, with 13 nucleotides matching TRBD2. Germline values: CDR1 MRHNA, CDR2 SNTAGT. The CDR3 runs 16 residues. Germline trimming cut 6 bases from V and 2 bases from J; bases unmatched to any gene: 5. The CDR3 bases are TGTGCCAGCAGCCAGACTAGCGGGGGGTCCACAGATACGCAGTATTTT. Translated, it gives CASSQTSGGSTDTQYF.

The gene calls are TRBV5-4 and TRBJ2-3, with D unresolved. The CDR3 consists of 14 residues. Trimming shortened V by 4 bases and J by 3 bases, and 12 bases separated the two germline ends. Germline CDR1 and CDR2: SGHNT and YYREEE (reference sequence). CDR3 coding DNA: TGTGCCAGCAGCCTCACGACTCGAACAGATACGCAGTATTTT. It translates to CASSLTTRTDTQYF.

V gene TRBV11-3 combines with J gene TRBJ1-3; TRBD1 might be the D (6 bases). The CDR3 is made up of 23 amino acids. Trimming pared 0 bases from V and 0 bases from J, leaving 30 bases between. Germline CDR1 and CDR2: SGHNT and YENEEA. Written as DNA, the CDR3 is TGTGCCAGCAGCTTAGAGAGCTGGGACATGGTAACACGGGGGACCCTCTCTGGAAACACCATATATTTT. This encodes CASSLESWDMVTRGTLSGNTIYF.

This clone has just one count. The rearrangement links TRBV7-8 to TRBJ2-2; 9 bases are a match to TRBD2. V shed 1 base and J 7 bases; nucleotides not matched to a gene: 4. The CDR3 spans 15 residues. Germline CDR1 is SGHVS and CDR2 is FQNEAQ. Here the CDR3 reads CASSLGGGADGELFF. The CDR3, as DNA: TGTGCCAGCAGCTTAGGCGGGGGGGCGGACGGGGAGCTGTTTTTT.

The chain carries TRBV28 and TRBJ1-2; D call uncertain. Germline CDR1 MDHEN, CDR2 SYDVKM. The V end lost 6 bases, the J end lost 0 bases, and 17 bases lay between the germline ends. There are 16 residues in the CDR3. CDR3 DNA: TGTGCCAGCAGACCCCTTAGGCCCAGATCTAACTATGGCTACACCTTC. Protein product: CASRPLRPRSNYGYTF.

The DNA of the CDR3 is TGTGCCAGCAGCTTACGAGGGTCGCTCTATGGCTACACCTTC. Its protein product is CASSLRGSLYGYTF. J is TRBJ1-2 and V is TRBV13; D unresolved. CDR3 size: 14 residues. The germline V gene encodes CDR1 PRHDT and CDR2 FYEKMQ (reference sequence). Deletions cut 2 bases from V and 4 bases from J, with 11 bases between. Full variable domain (remainder filled in from reference TRBV13 and TRBJ1-2): AAGVIQSPRHLIKEKRETATLKCYPIPRHDTVYWYQQGPGQDPQFLISFYEKMQSDKGSIPDRFSAQQFSDYHSELNMSSLELGDSALYFCASSLRGSLYGYTFGSGTRLTVV.